The 11 T cell receptor beta chains given below trace back to one sample, sequenced in a study of cytomegalovirus exposure and HLA in healthy donors. PCR employed 60 Vbeta and 13 Jbeta primers. The method was immunoSEQ multiplex PCR; TCRdb's version includes in-frame clones alone and lacks a portion of them. The table has some 150,000 clones, over 70% seen once. Sequencing was done on a sample of PBMCs. The source is a female donor in good health and CMV-seronegative.

The chain links TRBV27 to TRBJ1-5; possible D gene TRBD1, 6 bases. Germline CDR1 MNHEY, CDR2 SMNVEV (reference sequence). The CDR3 length is 14 residues. The V end lost 6 bases, the J end lost 2 bases, and 11 bases lay between the germline ends. The CDR3 protein is CASRQGRGNQPQHF. Written as DNA, the CDR3 is TGTGCCAGCAGGCAGGGGAGGGGCAATCAGCCCCAGCATTTT.

The chain combines TRBV10-3 with TRBJ2-1; 11 positions match TRBD2. V dropped 6 bases and J dropped 6; count of bases not matched to a gene: 7. Germline-derived CDR1 and CDR2 are ENHRY and SYGVKD. The CDR3 length is 15 residues. CDR3: CAISTLAGVSNEQFF. DNA for the CDR3: TGTGCCATCAGCACACTAGCGGGAGTGAGCAATGAGCAGTTCTTC.

V gene TRBV11-2 combines with J gene TRBJ1-2, with D possibly being TRBD1 (5 bases). CDR1 and CDR2 (germline): SGHAT, FQNNGV. The CDR3 length is 15 residues. Deletions cut 1 base from V and 4 bases from J, with 13 bases between. The CDR3 DNA reads as TGTGCCAGCAGCTTAGGGGTGGGGCGGGGCTATGGCTACACCTTC. It codes for CASSLGVGRGYGYTF.

The genes are TRBV6-6 and TRBJ1-1, with 7 bases that match TRBD1. This CDR3 is 16 amino acids long. The V segment lost 2 bases and the J segment 1 base; nucleotides outside the gene matches: 7. Germline V gene lookup returns CDR1 MNHNY and CDR2 SVGAGI (reference sequence). CDR3 sequence (DNA): TGTGCCAGCAGTTACCCGCGGGACAGACCGAACACTGAAGCTTTCTTT. Amino acid sequence: CASSYPRDRPNTEAFF.

This chain uses TRBV7-2 with TRBJ2-2; 10 nucleotides align to TRBD1. The V segment lost 5 bases and the J segment 5 bases; nucleotides outside the gene matches: 8. Germline V gene sequence: CDR1 SGHTA, CDR2 FQGNSA. The CDR3 length is 16 residues. CDR3 sequence: CASSTRQGARTGELFF. The CDR3 DNA reads as TGTGCCAGCAGCACTAGACAGGGGGCAAGGACCGGGGAGCTGTTTTTT.

The rearrangement uses TRBV2 and TRBJ2-2; D is unresolved. Germline-derived CDR1 and CDR2 are SNHLY and FYNNEI. The ends were cut back, 2 bases at V and 4 bases at J, with 8 bases in the middle. The length of the CDR3 is 14 residues. The CDR3 bases are TGTGCCAGCAGTGAACACAGATCCACCGGGGAGCTGTTTTTT. As protein: CASSEHRSTGELFF.

The chain links TRBV23-1 to TRBJ1-2; the D gene is possibly TRBD1 (5 bases). TRBV23-1 is assigned to the ORF class and has an uncertain function. The CDR3 has 14 amino acids. V shed 1 base and J shed 7 bases, with 13 bases lying between them. This CDR3 reads CASSQFRGRGGYTF. CDR3 nucleotides: TGCGCCAGCAGTCAATTTCGGGGGAGGGGTGGCTACACCTTC.

V usage is TRBV7-6 and J usage is TRBJ2-3; 15 nucleotides line up with TRBD2. CDR3 length: 21 amino acids. The V gene's germline CDR1 is SGHVS and CDR2 FNYEAQ. Trimming took 1 base from V and 6 from J; bases not matched to a gene: 17. CDR3 amino acids: CASSLVGLAGGPMGMRDTQYF. The CDR3 region has the DNA TGTGCCAGCAGCTTAGTTGGACTAGCGGGGGGGCCGATGGGGATGCGCGATACGCAGTATTTT.

This chain uses TRBV5-1 with TRBJ1-4; D gene unclear. V dropped 2 bases and J dropped 3 bases, with 8 bases sitting between them. CDR3 size: 14 residues. Germline loops: CDR1 SGHRS, CDR2 YFSETQ. This CDR3 reads CASSFGGPNEKLFF. CDR3 DNA sequence: TGCGCCAGCAGCTTTGGAGGACCTAATGAAAAACTGTTTTTT.

V and J are TRBV19 and TRBJ1-1, with TRBD1 as a possible D gene (5 bases). V gave up 3 bases and J gave up 4 bases, with 18 bases separating them. The length of the CDR3 is 16 residues. Germline V gene lookup returns CDR1 LNHDA and CDR2 SQIVND (reference sequence). The CDR3 region is CASSMGDFPFSTEAFF. In nucleotides, the CDR3 is TGTGCCAGTAGTATGGGGGACTTCCCGTTTAGCACTGAAGCTTTCTTT.

V is TRBV28 and J is TRBJ1-5; D remains ambiguous. The germline V and J ends were trimmed by 7 bases and 0 bases, with 10 bases remaining between them. Germline assignment: CDR1 MDHEN and CDR2 SYDVKM. The CDR3 extends over 14 amino acids. The CDR3 protein is CASTEYRSNQPQHF. DNA of the CDR3: TGTGCCAGCACGGAGTACCGTAGCAATCAGCCCCAGCATTTT.